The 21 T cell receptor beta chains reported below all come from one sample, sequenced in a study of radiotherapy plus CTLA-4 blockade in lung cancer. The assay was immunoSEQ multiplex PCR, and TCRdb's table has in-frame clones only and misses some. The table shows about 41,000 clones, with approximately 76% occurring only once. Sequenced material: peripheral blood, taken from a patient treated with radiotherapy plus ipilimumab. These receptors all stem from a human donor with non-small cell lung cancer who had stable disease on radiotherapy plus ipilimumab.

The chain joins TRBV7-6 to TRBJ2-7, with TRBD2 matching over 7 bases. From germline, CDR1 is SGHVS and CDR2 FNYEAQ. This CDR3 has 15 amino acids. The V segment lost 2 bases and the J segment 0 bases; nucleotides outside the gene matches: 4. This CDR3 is CASSLSTSVSYEQYF. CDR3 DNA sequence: TGTGCCAGCAGCTTATCTACTAGCGTCTCCTACGAGCAGTACTTC.

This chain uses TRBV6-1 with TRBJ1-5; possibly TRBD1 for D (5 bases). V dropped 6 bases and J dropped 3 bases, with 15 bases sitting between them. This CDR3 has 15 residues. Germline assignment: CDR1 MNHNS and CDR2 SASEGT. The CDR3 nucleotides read TGTGCCAGCAGAGGGGAGACAGCTTTCAATCAGCCCCAGCATTTT. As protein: CASRGETAFNQPQHF.

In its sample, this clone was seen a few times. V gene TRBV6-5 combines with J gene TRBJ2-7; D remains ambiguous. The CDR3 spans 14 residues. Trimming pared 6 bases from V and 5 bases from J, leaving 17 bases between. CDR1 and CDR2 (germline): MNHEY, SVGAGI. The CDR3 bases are TGTGCCAGCAGCGTAGTAGCTGTCGCCCACGAGCAGTACTTC. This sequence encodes CASSVVAVAHEQYF.

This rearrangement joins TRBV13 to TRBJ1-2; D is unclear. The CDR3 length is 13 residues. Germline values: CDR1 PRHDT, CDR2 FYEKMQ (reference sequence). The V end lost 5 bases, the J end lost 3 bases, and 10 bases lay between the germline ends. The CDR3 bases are TGTGCCAGCAGCCGCCAACGGGACTATGGCTACACCTTC. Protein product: CASSRQRDYGYTF.

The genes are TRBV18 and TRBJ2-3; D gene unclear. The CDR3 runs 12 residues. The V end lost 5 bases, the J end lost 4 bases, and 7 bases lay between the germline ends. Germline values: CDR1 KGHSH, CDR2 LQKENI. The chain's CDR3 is CASSTTADTQYF. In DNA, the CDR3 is TGTGCCAGCTCAACGACGGCAGATACGCAGTATTTT.

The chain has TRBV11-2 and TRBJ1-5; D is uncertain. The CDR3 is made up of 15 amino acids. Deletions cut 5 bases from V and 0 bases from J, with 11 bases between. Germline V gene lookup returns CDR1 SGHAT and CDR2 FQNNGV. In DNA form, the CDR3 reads TGTGCCAGCAGCCCAGACGGAGATAGCAATCAGCCCCAGCATTTT. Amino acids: CASSPDGDSNQPQHF.

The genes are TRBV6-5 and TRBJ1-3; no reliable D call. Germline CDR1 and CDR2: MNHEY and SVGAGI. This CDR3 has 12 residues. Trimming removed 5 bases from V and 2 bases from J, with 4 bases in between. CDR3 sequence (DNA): TGTGCCAGCAGTCCGACTGGAAACACCATATATTTT. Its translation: CASSPTGNTIYF.

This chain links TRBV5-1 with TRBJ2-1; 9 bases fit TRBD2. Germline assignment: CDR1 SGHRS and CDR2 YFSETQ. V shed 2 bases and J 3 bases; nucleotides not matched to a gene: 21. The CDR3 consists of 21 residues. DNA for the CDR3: TGCGCCAGCAGCTTTATGCGGACTAGCGTCAATCTTCCGGCGAACTACAATGAGCAGTTCTTC. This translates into CASSFMRTSVNLPANYNEQFF.

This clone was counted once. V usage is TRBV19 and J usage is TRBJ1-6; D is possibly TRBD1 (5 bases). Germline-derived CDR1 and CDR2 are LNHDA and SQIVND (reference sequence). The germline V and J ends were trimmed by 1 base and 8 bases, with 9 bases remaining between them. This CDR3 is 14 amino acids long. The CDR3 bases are TGTGCCAGTAGTATAGGCAGGGTGTATTCACCCCTCCACTTT. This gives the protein CASSIGRVYSPLHF.

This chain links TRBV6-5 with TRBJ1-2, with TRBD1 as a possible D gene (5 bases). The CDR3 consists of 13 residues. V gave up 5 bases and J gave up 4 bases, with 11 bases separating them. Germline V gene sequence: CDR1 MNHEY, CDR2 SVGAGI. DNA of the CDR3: TGTGCCAGCAGTCTCAGGGAGGGCTATGGCTACACCTTC. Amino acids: CASSLREGYGYTF.

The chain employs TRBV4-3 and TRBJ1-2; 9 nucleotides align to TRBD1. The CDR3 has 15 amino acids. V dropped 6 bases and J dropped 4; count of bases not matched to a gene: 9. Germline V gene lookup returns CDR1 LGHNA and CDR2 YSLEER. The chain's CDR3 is CASRPSDRGGYGYTF. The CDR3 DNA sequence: TGCGCCAGCAGACCTTCGGACAGGGGTGGCTATGGCTACACCTTC.

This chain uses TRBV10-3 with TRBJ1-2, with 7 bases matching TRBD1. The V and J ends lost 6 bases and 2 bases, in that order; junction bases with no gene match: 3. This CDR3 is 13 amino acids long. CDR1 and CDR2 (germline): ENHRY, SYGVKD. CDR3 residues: CAISLDRNYGYTF. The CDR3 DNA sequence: TGTGCCATCAGCCTGGACAGGAACTATGGCTACACCTTC.

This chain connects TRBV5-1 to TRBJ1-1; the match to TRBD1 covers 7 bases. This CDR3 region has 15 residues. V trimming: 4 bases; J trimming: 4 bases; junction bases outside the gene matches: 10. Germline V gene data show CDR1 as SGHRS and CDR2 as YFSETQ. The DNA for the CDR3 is TGCGCCAGCAGCCCGCGGGAGGGGGCGGCCACTGAAGCTTTCTTT. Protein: CASSPREGAATEAFF. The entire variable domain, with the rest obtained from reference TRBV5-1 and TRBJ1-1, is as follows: KAGVTQTPRYLIKTRGQQVTLSCSPISGHRSVSWYQQTPGQGLQFLFEYFSETQRNKGNFPGRFSGRQFSNSRSEMNVSTLELGDSALYLCASSPREGAATEAFFGQGTRLTVV.

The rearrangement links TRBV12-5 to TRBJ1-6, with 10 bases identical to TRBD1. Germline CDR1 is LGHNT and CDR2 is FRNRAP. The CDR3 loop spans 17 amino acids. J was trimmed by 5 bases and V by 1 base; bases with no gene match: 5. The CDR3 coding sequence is TGTGCTAGTGGTTTGGGACGACAGGGGGCACATAATTCACCCCTCCACTTT. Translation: CASGLGRQGAHNSPLHF. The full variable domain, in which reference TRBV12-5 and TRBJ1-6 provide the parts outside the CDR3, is DARVTQTPRHKVTEMGQEVTMRCQPILGHNTVFWYRQTMMQGLELLAYFRNRAPLDDSGMPKDRFSAEMPDATLATLKIQPSEPRDSAVYFCASGLGRQGAHNSPLHFGNGTRLTVT.

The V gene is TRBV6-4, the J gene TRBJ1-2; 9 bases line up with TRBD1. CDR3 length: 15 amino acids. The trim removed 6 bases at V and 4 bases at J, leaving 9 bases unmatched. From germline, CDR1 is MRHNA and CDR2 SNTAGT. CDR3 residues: CASSPQQGAGYGYTF. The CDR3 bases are TGTGCCAGCAGCCCACAACAGGGGGCCGGCTATGGCTACACCTTC.

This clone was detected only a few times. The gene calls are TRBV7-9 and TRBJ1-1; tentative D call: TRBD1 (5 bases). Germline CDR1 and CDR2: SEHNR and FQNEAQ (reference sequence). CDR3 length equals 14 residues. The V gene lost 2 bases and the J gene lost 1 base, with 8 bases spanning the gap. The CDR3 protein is CASSLWGENTEAFF. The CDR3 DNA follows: TGTGCCAGCAGCTTATGGGGGGAGAACACTGAAGCTTTCTTT.

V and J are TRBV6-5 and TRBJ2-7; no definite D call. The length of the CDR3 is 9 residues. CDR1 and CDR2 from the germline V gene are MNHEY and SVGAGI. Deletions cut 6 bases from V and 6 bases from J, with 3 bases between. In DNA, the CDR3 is TGTGCCAGCAGATCCGAGCAGTACTTC. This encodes CASRSEQYF.

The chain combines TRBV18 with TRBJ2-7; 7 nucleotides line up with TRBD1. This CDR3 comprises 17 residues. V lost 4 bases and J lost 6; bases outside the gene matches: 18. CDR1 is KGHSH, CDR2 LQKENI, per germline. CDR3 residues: CASSLLSVTGLGSEQYV. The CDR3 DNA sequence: TGTGCCAGCTCACTCCTTTCCGTGACAGGGTTGGGTAGCGAGCAGTACGTC.

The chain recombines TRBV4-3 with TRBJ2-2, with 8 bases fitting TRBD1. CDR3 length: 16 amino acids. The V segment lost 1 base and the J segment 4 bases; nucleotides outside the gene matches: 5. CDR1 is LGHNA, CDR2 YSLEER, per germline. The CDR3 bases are TGCGCCAGCAGCCAAGTCCGGACAGGGAGCACCGGGGAGCTGTTTTTT. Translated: CASSQVRTGSTGELFF.

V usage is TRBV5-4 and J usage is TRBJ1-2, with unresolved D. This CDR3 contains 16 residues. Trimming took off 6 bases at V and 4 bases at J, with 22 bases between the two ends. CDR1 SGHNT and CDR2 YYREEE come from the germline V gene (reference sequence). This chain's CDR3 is CASKRVIPGKTYGYTF. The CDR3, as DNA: TGTGCCAGCAAGAGAGTCATACCAGGAAAGACCTATGGCTACACCTTC.

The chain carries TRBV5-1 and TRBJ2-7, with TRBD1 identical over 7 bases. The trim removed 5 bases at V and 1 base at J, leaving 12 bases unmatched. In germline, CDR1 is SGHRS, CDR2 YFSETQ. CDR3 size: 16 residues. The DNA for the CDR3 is TGCGCCAGCAGACGCACCGGGACAGATTATTCCTACGAGCAGTACTTC. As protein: CASRRTGTDYSYEQYF.